Here is one T cell receptor (beta chain) with its context. This clone occurred a few times. Its target antigen remains unknown. Base qualities are not at hand, and no much larger clone is one base apart. According to the germline V gene, CDR1 reads SGHVS and CDR2 reads FQNEAQ. V ends up 1 base short and J 4 bases short, with an unmatched junction base count of 4. The CDR3 has 15 amino acids, counting the end cysteine and valine. Just the 45-base CDR3 DNA is kept, in frame starting at base 1. This entry is derived from a study of blood T cell repertoires in COVID-19 (dated by TCRdb to the early 2020s). Study-level background: The collaborator samples originated in the United States, Italy and Spain and spanned the acute and convalescent phases of COVID-19. The prospective study material was composed of cDNA or gDNA derived from T cells, B-cell-depleted T cells, or PBMCs. Subjects who had been exposed to COVID-19, were actively infected with it, or had recovered from it provided the deeply sampled blood TCRbeta repertoires that made up the dataset. A freely available public database, intended as a resource for researchers studying the immune response to SARS-CoV-2, is where the repertoires were released. Samples came from the ongoing ImmuneRACE study (first 160 participants) plus 1,254 subjects from 6 global collaborators. Sample metadata almost always included a de-identified subject ID, COVID-19 status, age in years and sex. Where HLA class I and class II types were available, the types were taken from metadata supplied by the sample provider, not from assay-based typing. Paper-wide results and their limitations: The amount of clinical and demographic metadata varied by source and participant and was provided uncurated.

Samples from volunteer blood donors who had recovered from COVID-19 were contributed by a second Seattle source. Each collaborating institution followed its own protocols to collect whole blood in K2EDTA tubes. Collaborator samples were shipped for TCRbeta analysis as frozen whole blood, isolated PBMCs, or DNA extracted from either sample type. TCRbeta CDR3 regions were amplified from genomic DNA by means of the immunoSEQ Assay, a bias-controlled multiplex PCR. As for the original processing: Nucleated cell counts per sample were estimated from amplification of reference gene primers within the assay. To quantify the absolute abundance of each unique TCRbeta CDR3 rearrangement, sequence reads were collapsed and filtered. For each sample, productive Simpson clonality was calculated as the square root of Simpson's diversity index across productive rearrangements. In its TCRdb copy, this immuneACCESS table keeps in-frame sequences only and misses some clones. Where compared with another copy, unresolved V genes explain less than half of these, and the others have no known cause. The V and J calls and clone size are taken from that table; D and trimming were inferred from the DNA. The sample includes roughly 200,000 clones, with around nine tenths observed a single time. The ten biggest clones cover 0.85% to 0.95% of the sample.

Sequencing was done on a sample of peripheral blood. The chain employs TRBV7-8 and TRBJ2-7, with 10 bases in between that match TRBD2. The receptor comes from a woman under 30 who had recovered from COVID-19. CDR3 protein: CASSLEREGNYEQYV. The DNA reads as follows: TGTGCCAGCAGCTTAGAGCGGGAGGGCAATTACGAGCAGTACGTC.